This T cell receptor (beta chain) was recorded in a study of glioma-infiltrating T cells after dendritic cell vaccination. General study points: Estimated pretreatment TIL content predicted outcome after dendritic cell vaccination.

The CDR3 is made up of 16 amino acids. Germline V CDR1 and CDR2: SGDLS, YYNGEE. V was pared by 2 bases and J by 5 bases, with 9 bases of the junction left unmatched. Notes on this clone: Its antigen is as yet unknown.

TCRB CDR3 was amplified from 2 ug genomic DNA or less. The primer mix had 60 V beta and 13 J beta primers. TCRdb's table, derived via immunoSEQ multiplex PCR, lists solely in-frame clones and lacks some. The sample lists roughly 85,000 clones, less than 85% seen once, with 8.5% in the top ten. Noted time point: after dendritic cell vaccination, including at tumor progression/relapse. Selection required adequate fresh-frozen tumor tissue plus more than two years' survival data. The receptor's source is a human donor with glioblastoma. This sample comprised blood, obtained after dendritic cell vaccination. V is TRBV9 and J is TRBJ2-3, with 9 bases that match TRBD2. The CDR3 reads CASSVQAGGLLDTQYF. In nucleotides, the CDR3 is TGTGCCAGCAGCGTCCAAGCGGGGGGATTACTAGATACGCAGTATTTT.